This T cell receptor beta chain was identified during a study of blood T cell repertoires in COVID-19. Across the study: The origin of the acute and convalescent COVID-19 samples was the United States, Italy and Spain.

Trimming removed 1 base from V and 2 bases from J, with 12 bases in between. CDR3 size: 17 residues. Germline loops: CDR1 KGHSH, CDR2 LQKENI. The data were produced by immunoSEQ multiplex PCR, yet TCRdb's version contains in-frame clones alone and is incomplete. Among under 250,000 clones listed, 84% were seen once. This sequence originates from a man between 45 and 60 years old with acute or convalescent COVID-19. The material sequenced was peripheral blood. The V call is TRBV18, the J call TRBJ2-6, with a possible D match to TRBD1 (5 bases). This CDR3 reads CASSPLFRGTGANVLTF. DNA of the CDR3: TGTGCCAGCTCACCACTCTTTAGGGGAACTGGGGCCAACGTCCTGACTTTC.